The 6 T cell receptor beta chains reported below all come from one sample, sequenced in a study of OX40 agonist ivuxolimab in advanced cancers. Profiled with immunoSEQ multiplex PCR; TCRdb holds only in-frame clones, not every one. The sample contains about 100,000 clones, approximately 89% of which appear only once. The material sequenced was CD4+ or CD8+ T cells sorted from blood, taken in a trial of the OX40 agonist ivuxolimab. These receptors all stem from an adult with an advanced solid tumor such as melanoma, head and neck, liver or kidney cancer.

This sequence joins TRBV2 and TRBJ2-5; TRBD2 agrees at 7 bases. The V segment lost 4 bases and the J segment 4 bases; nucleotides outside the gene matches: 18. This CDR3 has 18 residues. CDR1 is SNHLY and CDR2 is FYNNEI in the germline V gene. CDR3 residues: CASSASALAVLGGETQYF. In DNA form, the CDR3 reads TGTGCCAGCAGTGCAAGCGCGCTAGCGGTGCTGGGGGGAGAGACCCAGTACTTC.

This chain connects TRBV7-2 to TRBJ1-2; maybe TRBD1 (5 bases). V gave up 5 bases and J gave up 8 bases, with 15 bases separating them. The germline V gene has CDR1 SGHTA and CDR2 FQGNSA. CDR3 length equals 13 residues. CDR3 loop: CASSAGPFLGYTF. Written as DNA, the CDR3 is TGTGCCAGCAGCGCGGGACCGTTTTTGGGCTACACCTTC. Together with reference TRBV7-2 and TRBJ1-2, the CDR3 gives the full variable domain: GAGVSQSPSNKVTEKGKDVELRCDPISGHTALYWYRQSLGQGLEFLIYFQGNSAPDKSGLPSDRFSAERTGGSVSTLTIQRTQQEDSAVYLCASSAGPFLGYTFGSGTRLTVV.

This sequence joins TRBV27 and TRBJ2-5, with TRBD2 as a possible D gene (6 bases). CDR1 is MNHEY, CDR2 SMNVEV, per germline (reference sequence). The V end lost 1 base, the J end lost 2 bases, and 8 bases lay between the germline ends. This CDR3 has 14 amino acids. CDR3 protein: CASSLWGTQETQYF. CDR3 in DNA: TGTGCCAGCAGTTTATGGGGGACTCAAGAGACCCAGTACTTC.

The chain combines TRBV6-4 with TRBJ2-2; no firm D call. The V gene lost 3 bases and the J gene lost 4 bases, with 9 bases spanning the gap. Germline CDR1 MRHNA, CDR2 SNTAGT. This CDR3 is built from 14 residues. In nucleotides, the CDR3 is TGTGCCAGCAGTGAGCAGCCTGGCACCGGGGAGCTGTTTTTT. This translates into CASSEQPGTGELFF.

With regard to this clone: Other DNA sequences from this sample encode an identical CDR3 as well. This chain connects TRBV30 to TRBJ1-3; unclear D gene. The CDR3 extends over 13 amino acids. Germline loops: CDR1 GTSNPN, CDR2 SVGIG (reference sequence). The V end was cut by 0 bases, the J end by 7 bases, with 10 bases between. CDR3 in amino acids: CAWSVSSGNTIYF. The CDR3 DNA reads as TGTGCCTGGAGTGTAAGCTCGGGGAACACCATATATTTT.

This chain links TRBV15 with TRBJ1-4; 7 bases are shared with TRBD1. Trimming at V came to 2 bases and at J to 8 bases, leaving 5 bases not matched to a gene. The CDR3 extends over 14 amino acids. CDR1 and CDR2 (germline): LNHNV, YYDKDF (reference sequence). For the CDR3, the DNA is TGTGCCACCAGCAGACGGACAGGACCCGAAAAACTGTTTTTT. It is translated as CATSRRTGPEKLFF.